A single sample gave rise to the 29 T cell receptor beta chains below, sequenced in a study of blood T cell repertoires in COVID-19. Assay used: immunoSEQ multiplex PCR; TCRdb lists only in-frame clones, some missing. This sample has about 200,000 clones, with around 83% found just once. Sequencing input: peripheral blood. The receptors were sampled from a woman aged 70-85 years with COVID-19, enrolled during active disease.

The rearrangement links TRBV7-9 to TRBJ2-3, with TRBD2 as a possible D gene (6 bases). Germline assignment: CDR1 SEHNR and CDR2 FQNEAQ (reference sequence). Trimming left V 4 bases short and J 8 bases short, with 10 bases between. The CDR3 loop spans 12 amino acids. As DNA, the CDR3 is TGTGCCAGCAGCTCACGGGAGTTTACGCAGTATTTT. This encodes CASSSREFTQYF.

V and J are TRBV27 and TRBJ2-3, with 9 nucleotides matching TRBD2. This CDR3 has 16 amino acids. Germline CDR1 reads MNHEY; CDR2 reads SMNVEV (reference sequence). The J segment lost 2 bases and the V segment lost 2 bases, leaving 5 bases of the junction unmatched. The CDR3 DNA reads as TGTGCCAGCAGTTTAGGGCTAGCGGGGTACACAGATACGCAGTATTTT. Encoded protein: CASSLGLAGYTDTQYF.

V and J are TRBV6-6 and TRBJ1-5; the D is unclear. This CDR3 has 16 residues. V dropped 4 bases and J dropped 3 bases, with 16 bases sitting between them. CDR1 is MNHNY, CDR2 SVGAGI, per germline (reference sequence). The CDR3 nucleotides read TGTGCCAGCAGTTCCAACAACCTTATCACCAATCAGCCCCAGCATTTT. This gives the protein CASSSNNLITNQPQHF.

The chain recombines TRBV5-8 with TRBJ1-2; 7 bases fit TRBD1. The germline CDR1 and CDR2 sequences are SGHTS and YDEGEE. Unmatched junction bases numbered 11, after V lost 4 bases and J lost 8 bases. The CDR3 length is 14 residues. The CDR3: CASSPRQGSRGYTF. The DNA of the CDR3 is TGTGCCAGCAGCCCTCGACAGGGATCTAGAGGCTACACCTTC.

The gene calls are TRBV7-9 and TRBJ2-5, with D possibly matching TRBD2 (5 bases). Germline CDR1 reads SEHNR; CDR2 reads FQNEAQ (reference sequence). V was clipped by 2 bases and J by 4 bases, with 17 bases between them. The CDR3 has 16 amino acids. In nucleotides, the CDR3 is TGTGCCAGCAGCTTACGCATAGTCGGCGGGTCAGAGACCCAGTACTTC. Residues: CASSLRIVGGSETQYF.

The gene calls are TRBV18 and TRBJ1-4, with TRBD1 matching 7 bases. Germline V gene lookup returns CDR1 KGHSH and CDR2 LQKENI. The junction had 9 bases not matched to a gene; V was cut back by 3 bases and J by 8 bases. This CDR3 contains 15 residues. Written as DNA, the CDR3 is TGTGCCAGCTCACCGAGAGGGGGCGAGGGCGAAAAACTGTTTTTT. Translated: CASSPRGGEGEKLFF.

This clone has just one count. CDR3 DNA sequence: TGTGCCAGCAGCTTTCTTGCCCCGAATACAGGGAATAATTCACCCCTCCACTTT. Its protein product is CASSFLAPNTGNNSPLHF. This chain joins TRBV7-6 and TRBJ1-6; D perhaps matches TRBD1 (6 bases). CDR3 size: 18 residues. Trimming took off 3 bases at V and 5 bases at J, with 20 bases between the two ends. CDR1 and CDR2 from the germline V gene are SGHVS and FNYEAQ.

Comments on this clone: At one of its ends the junction is not consistent with the germline gene, which may arise from a read error. The gene calls are TRBV6-1 and TRBJ1-3; 10 nucleotides align to TRBD1. Germline CDR1 and CDR2: MNHNS and SASEGT. This CDR3 region has 17 residues. The CDR3 coding sequence is TGTGCCAGCAGGGAAGGGACAGGGGTACGGGCTGGAAACACCATATATTTT. It encodes CASREGTGVRAGNTIYF.

The gene calls are TRBV3-1 (or the pseudogene TRBV3-2) and TRBJ1-2; 7 nucleotides line up with TRBD1. This CDR3 has 15 residues. V lost 1 base to trimming and J lost 6 bases; unmatched junction nucleotides: 8. CDR1 is LGHDT and CDR2 is YNNKEL in the germline V gene (reference sequence). CDR3 region: CASSQGGGFFHGYTF. DNA for the CDR3: TGTGCCAGCAGCCAAGGAGGGGGCTTTTTCCATGGCTACACCTTC.

This chain joins TRBV3-1 (or the pseudogene TRBV3-2) and TRBJ2-7, with 8 bases matching TRBD2. The V segment lost 4 bases and the J segment 6 bases; nucleotides outside the gene matches: 11. CDR3 size: 15 residues. Per germline, CDR1 LGHDT and CDR2 YNNKEL (reference sequence). The CDR3 protein is CASSPPAGVKLEQYF. CDR3 sequence (DNA): TGTGCCAGCAGCCCTCCAGCGGGAGTTAAGCTCGAGCAGTACTTC.

This clone appeared once. The CDR3 DNA sequence: TGTGCCAGCTCACTCGACAGGGTCTATGGCTACACCTTC. Amino acids: CASSLDRVYGYTF. The J gene is TRBJ1-2, the V gene TRBV18; TRBD1 aligns across 7 bases. The germline CDR1 and CDR2 sequences are KGHSH and LQKENI. V was clipped by 4 bases and J by 4 bases; unmatched bases: 3. This CDR3 comprises 13 residues.

This clone was picked up a small number of times. The J gene is TRBJ1-5, the V gene TRBV11-2; no firm D call. Trimming took off 1 base at V and 5 bases at J, with 9 bases between the two ends. The CDR3 extends over 14 amino acids. In germline, CDR1 is SGHAT, CDR2 FQNNGV. The CDR3 nucleotides are TGTGCCAGCAGCTTAGTAGGCGGCGATCAGCCCCAGCATTTT. The encoded protein is CASSLVGGDQPQHF.

A single count supports this clone. Other DNA sequences in the same sample also yield this CDR3. The chain employs TRBV7-2 and TRBJ2-1; D might be TRBD2 (5 bases). V shed 0 bases and J shed 0 bases, with 9 bases lying between them. The CDR3 has 16 amino acids. CDR1 SGHTA and CDR2 FQGNSA come from the germline V gene. The CDR3 DNA is TGTGCCAGCAGCTTAGCCCGGGGAAGCTCCTACAATGAGCAGTTCTTC. Translating it yields CASSLARGSSYNEQFF.

A few counts support this clone. The CDR3: CASSPGQDPTEAFF. CDR3 nucleotide sequence: TGTGCCAGCTCACCCGGACAGGATCCCACTGAAGCTTTCTTT. The chain links TRBV18 to TRBJ1-1; TRBD1 agrees at 7 bases. CDR1 and CDR2 (germline): KGHSH, LQKENI. This CDR3 contains 14 residues. V was pared by 3 bases and J by 4 bases, with 5 bases of the junction left unmatched.

Only a few counts were recorded for this clone. This rearrangement joins TRBV7-8 to TRBJ2-1; D is unresolved. The CDR3 loop spans 11 amino acids. Germline lookup yields CDR1 SGHVS and CDR2 FQNEAQ. V lost 5 bases and J 7 bases, leaving 6 bases between the germline ends. The CDR3 DNA sequence: TGTGCCAGCAGCCGCCTGAATGAGCAGTTCTTC. Translating gives CASSRLNEQFF.

The V call is TRBV14, the J call TRBJ2-7, with a weak D call TRBD2 (5 bases). The germline V and J ends were trimmed by 3 bases and 2 bases, with 26 bases remaining between them. The CDR3 loop spans 19 amino acids. Germline V CDR1 and CDR2: SGHDN, FVKESK. This chain's CDR3 is CASSHPGMQATWITYEQYF. CDR3 nucleotides: TGTGCCAGCAGCCACCCCGGGATGCAAGCAACCTGGATTACCTACGAGCAGTACTTC.

To note about this clone: Within the sample, other DNA sequences also encode this same CDR3. The chain links TRBV11-2 to TRBJ1-5; D is unclear. This CDR3 is built from 13 residues. V was shortened by 3 bases and J by 2 bases, with 5 bases between the two germline ends. Germline V gene lookup returns CDR1 SGHAT and CDR2 FQNNGV. In DNA form, the CDR3 reads TGTGCCAGCAGCTTTCGGGGCAATCAGCCCCAGCATTTT. Protein sequence: CASSFRGNQPQHF.

V gene TRBV9 combines with J gene TRBJ1-1, with D possibly matching TRBD1 (6 bases). V dropped 3 bases and J dropped 5 bases, with 17 bases sitting between them. This CDR3 is 15 amino acids long. CDR1 is SGDLS, CDR2 YYNGEE, per germline. The CDR3, as DNA: TGTGCCAGCAGCGCCTCCGCGACAGGCCGAACTGAAGCTTTCTTT. Its protein product is CASSASATGRTEAFF.

V gene TRBV19 combines with J gene TRBJ2-2; D remains unclear. Germline V lookup: CDR1 LNHDA, CDR2 SQIVND (reference sequence). The CDR3 is 13 amino acids. V was shortened by 3 bases and J by 7 bases, with 9 bases between the two germline ends. The CDR3, as DNA: TGTGCCAGTAGTATTGGGCAGGTCGGGGAGCTGTTTTTT. Residues: CASSIGQVGELFF.

This clone was observed a handful of times. The V and J genes are TRBV19 and TRBJ2-3, with TRBD2 identical over 12 bases. Losses at the gene ends were 11 bases for V and 4 bases for J; bases not matched to a gene: 7. The length of the CDR3 is 14 residues. Germline V gene lookup returns CDR1 LNHDA and CDR2 SQIVND (reference sequence). The chain's CDR3 is CACRTSGTPDTQYF. CDR3 sequence (DNA): TGTGCCTGCCGGACTAGCGGGACACCAGATACGCAGTATTTT.

V and J are TRBV28 and TRBJ2-6, with D possibly being TRBD1 (6 bases). Germline V lookup: CDR1 MDHEN, CDR2 SYDVKM. This CDR3 spans 18 amino acids. The germline V and J ends were trimmed by 5 bases and 0 bases, with 17 bases remaining between them. CDR3 in amino acids: CASSPRQGWASGANVLTF. The CDR3 region has the DNA TGTGCCAGCAGTCCCCGCCAGGGGTGGGCCTCTGGGGCCAACGTCCTGACTTTC.

This clone was recorded once. This chain joins TRBV7-2 and TRBJ2-3; maybe TRBD1 (6 bases). The germline V gene encodes CDR1 SGHTA and CDR2 FQGNSA. This CDR3 has 14 amino acids. The V end was cut by 1 base, the J end by 4 bases, with 9 bases between. The CDR3 loop reads CASSLGNRADTQYF. The DNA for the CDR3 is TGTGCCAGCAGCTTAGGGAACAGGGCAGATACGCAGTATTTT. Full variable domain (missing parts from reference TRBV7-2 and TRBJ2-3): GAGVSQSPSNKVTEKGKDVELRCDPISGHTALYWYRQSLGQGLEFLIYFQGNSAPDKSGLPSDRFSAERTGGSVSTLTIQRTQQEDSAVYLCASSLGNRADTQYFGPGTRLTVL.

The chain employs TRBV9 and TRBJ2-2, with TRBD1 matching over 7 bases. The V and J ends lost 1 base and 6 bases, in that order; junction bases with no gene match: 6. Germline CDR1 is SGDLS and CDR2 is YYNGEE. The CDR3 sequence is 15 residues long. The CDR3 DNA reads as TGTGCCAGCAGCGTAATAGGGGGCGCCCCCGGGGAGCTGTTTTTT. Protein product: CASSVIGGAPGELFF.

J is TRBJ1-5 and V is TRBV5-1, with D possibly being TRBD1 (6 bases). The germline V gene encodes CDR1 SGHRS and CDR2 YFSETQ. The CDR3 spans 15 residues. V lost 0 bases to trimming and J lost 1 base, with 8 bases between them. The CDR3 DNA follows: TGCGCCAGCAGCTTGGTAGGGGGAAGCAATCAGCCCCAGCATTTT. Its protein product is CASSLVGGSNQPQHF.

This chain connects TRBV5-6 to TRBJ2-2; 9 bases line up with TRBD1. Trimming removed 0 bases from V and 5 bases from J; junction bases left unmatched: 5. Germline V gives CDR1 SGHDT, CDR2 YYEEEE. This CDR3 is 16 amino acids long. CDR3 loop: CASSLAGTGKTGELFF. Written as DNA, the CDR3 is TGTGCCAGCAGCTTGGCCGGGACAGGGAAGACCGGGGAGCTGTTTTTT.

V gene TRBV9 combines with J gene TRBJ1-3, with 9 positions matching TRBD1. The trim removed 3 bases at V and 2 bases at J, leaving 3 bases unmatched. The CDR3 loop spans 15 amino acids. The germline V gene encodes CDR1 SGDLS and CDR2 YYNGEE. As DNA, the CDR3 is TGTGCCAGCAGCGGGGGACAGGGTGCTGGAAACACCATATATTTT. As protein: CASSGGQGAGNTIYF.

A remark on this clone: Because it lacks the conserved phenylalanine or tryptophan at the end, this CDR3 is likely a read error. The chain recombines TRBV28 with TRBJ1-2, with D perhaps matching TRBD1 (5 bases). There are 12 residues in the CDR3. Germline values: CDR1 MDHEN, CDR2 SYDVKM. Trimming took 11 bases from V and 4 from J, leaving 14 bases between them. The CDR3, as DNA: TGTGCCGGTTTCGACAGACGCTATGGCTACACCCTC. Translation gives CAGFDRRYGYTL.

The V call is TRBV30, the J call TRBJ1-1, with D possibly being TRBD1 (5 bases). This CDR3 has 15 amino acids. Germline V gene lookup returns CDR1 GTSNPN and CDR2 SVGIG (reference sequence). V lost 3 bases and J lost 4, with 18 bases in between. CDR3 in DNA: TGTGCCTGGAGCCGAGGAGGGGCTGGCGGCACTGAAGCTTTCTTT. It specifies CAWSRGGAGGTEAFF.

V and J are TRBV15 and TRBJ1-2, with TRBD1 matching over 9 bases. V shed 3 bases and J 6 bases; nucleotides not matched to a gene: 8. From germline, CDR1 is LNHNV and CDR2 YYDKDF (reference sequence). The CDR3 is 15 amino acids. As DNA, the CDR3 is TGTGCCACCAGCAGGGAACAGGGGGCGCGGAATGGCTACACCTTC. Its protein product is CATSREQGARNGYTF.